This T cell receptor (beta chain) came from a study of blood T cell repertoires in COVID-19. Across the whole study: Each recovered donor of Cohort 3 presented with two negative PCRs, clearance, or symptom resolution.

The study drew participants aged roughly 18 to 95 years from approximately 23 US areas. Assay used: immunoSEQ multiplex PCR; TCRdb lists only in-frame clones, some missing. Among some 300,000 clones, 88% were seen once, and the ten largest hold 2% to 2.5%. Sequencing was performed on PBMCs or T cells enriched from blood (not recorded which). The clonotype comes from a woman aged 55-69 years in a cohort exposed to, infected with or recovered from COVID-19 (not recorded which).

The CDR3 loop reads CASSNYRDTEAFF. DNA of the CDR3: TGTGCCAGCAGCAATTACAGGGATACTGAAGCTTTCTTT. This chain connects TRBV27 to TRBJ1-1; D possibly corresponds to TRBD1 (6 bases). The CDR3 totals 13 residues. Trimming took off 6 bases at V and 5 bases at J, with 13 bases between the two ends. Germline-derived CDR1 and CDR2 are MNHEY and SMNVEV (reference sequence).